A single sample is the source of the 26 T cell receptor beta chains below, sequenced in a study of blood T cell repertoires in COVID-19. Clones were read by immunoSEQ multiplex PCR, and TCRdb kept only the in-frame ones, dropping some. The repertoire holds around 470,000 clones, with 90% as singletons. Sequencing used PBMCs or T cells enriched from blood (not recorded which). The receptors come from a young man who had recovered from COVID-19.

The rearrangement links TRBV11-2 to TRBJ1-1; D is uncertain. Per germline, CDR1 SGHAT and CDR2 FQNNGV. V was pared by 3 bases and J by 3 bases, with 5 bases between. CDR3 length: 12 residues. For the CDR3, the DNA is TGTGCCAGCAGCTTTTCCTACACTGAAGCTTTCTTT. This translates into CASSFSYTEAFF. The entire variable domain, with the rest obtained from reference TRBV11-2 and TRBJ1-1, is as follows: EAGVAQSPRYKIIEKRQSVAFWCNPISGHATLYWYQQILGQGPKLLIQFQNNGVVDDSQLPKDRFSAERLKGVDSTLKIQPAKLEDSAVYLCASSFSYTEAFFGQGTRLTVV.

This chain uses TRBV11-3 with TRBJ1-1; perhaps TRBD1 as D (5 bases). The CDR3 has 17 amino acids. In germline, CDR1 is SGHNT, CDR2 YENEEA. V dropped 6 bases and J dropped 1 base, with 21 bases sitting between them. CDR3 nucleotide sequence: TGTGCCAGCAGTTTCAATGGGGCACTCCCGTCGAACACTGAAGCTTTCTTT. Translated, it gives CASSFNGALPSNTEAFF.

The CDR3 loop reads CASSEGGWAGVTGNTIYF. DNA for the CDR3: TGTGCCAGCAGTGAAGGGGGATGGGCAGGGGTAACTGGAAACACCATATATTTT. This sequence joins TRBV6-1 and TRBJ1-3; tentatively, D is TRBD1 (6 bases). CDR3 length: 18 amino acids. Germline V gene sequence: CDR1 MNHNS, CDR2 SASEGT. Between the trimmed V and J ends, which lost 1 base and 2 bases, there was a span of 18 bases.

The CDR3 region is CARLKREGLHTQYF. The DNA of the CDR3 is TGTGCCAGACTAAAGCGGGAGGGCCTGCATACGCAGTATTTT. The chain combines TRBV2 with TRBJ2-3; the match to TRBD2 covers 10 bases. J lost 7 bases, V lost 9 bases, and 10 bases had no gene match. CDR1 is SNHLY, CDR2 FYNNEI, per germline. CDR3 length: 14 amino acids. Full variable domain (missing parts from reference TRBV2 and TRBJ2-3): EPEVTQTPSHQVTQMGQEVILRCVPISNHLYFYWYRQILGQKVEFLVSFYNNEISEKSEIFDDQFSVERPDGSNFTLKIRSTKLEDSAMYFCARLKREGLHTQYFGPGTRLTVL.

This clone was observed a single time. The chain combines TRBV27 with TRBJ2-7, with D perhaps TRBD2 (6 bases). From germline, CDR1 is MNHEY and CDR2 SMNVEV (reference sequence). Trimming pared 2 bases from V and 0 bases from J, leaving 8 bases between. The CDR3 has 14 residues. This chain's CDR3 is CASSLAGSSYEQYF. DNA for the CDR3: TGTGCCAGCAGTTTAGCGGGAAGCTCCTACGAGCAGTACTTC.

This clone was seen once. CDR3 in DNA: TGTGCCAGCAGCGTATTTCAGGAATCACCCCTCCACTTT. Translation gives CASSVFQESPLHF. The chain recombines TRBV9 with TRBJ1-6; D unclear. Deletions cut 1 base from V and 10 bases from J, with 9 bases between. This CDR3 spans 13 amino acids. The V gene's germline CDR1 is SGDLS and CDR2 YYNGEE.

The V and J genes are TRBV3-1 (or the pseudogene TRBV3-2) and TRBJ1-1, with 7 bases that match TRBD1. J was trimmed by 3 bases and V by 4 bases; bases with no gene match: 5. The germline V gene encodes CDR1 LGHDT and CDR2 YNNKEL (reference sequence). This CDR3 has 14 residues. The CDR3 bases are TGTGCCAGCAGCCTTACAGGGGCGGACACTGAAGCTTTCTTT. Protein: CASSLTGADTEAFF.

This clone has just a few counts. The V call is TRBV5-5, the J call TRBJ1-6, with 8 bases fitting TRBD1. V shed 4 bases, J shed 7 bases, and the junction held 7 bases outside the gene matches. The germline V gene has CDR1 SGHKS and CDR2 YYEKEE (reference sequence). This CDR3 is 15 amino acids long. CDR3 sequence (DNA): TGTGCCAGCAGCCGGGACAGGTCATTAAATTCACCCCTCCACTTT. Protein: CASSRDRSLNSPLHF.

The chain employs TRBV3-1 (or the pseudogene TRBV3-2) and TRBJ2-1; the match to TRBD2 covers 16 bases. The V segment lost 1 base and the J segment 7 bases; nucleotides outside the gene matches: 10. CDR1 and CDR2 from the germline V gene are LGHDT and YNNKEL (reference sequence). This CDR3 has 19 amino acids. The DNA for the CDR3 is TGTGCCAGCAGCCAAGCTGGGGGACTAGCGGGAGGGACGGGGAATGAGCAGTTCTTC. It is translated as CASSQAGGLAGGTGNEQFF.

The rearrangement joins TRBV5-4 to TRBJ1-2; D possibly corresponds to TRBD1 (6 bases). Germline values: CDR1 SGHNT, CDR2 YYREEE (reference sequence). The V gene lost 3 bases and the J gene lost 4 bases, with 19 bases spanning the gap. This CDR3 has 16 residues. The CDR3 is CASSWNPGAPSYGYTF. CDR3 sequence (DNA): TGTGCCAGCAGCTGGAATCCAGGGGCCCCTTCCTATGGCTACACCTTC.

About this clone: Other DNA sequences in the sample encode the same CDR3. CDR3 DNA: TGTGCCACCAGTGACCTTACAGGGGGCGAGCAGTACTTC. Translating it yields CATSDLTGGEQYF. This chain joins TRBV24-1 and TRBJ2-7; 8 bases line up with TRBD1. The germline V gene encodes CDR1 KGHDR and CDR2 SFDVKD. The CDR3 is 13 residues long. V was pared by 4 bases and J by 6 bases, with 4 bases of the junction left unmatched.

The CDR3 bases are TGTGCCACCAGCAGAGGCCGGGACTTCTATGGCTACACCTTC. It translates to CATSRGRDFYGYTF. The V gene is TRBV15, the J gene TRBJ1-2; perhaps TRBD1 as D (5 bases). CDR3 length: 14 amino acids. CDR1 is LNHNV and CDR2 is YYDKDF in the germline V gene (reference sequence). V was shortened by 1 base and J by 4 bases, with 10 bases between the two germline ends.

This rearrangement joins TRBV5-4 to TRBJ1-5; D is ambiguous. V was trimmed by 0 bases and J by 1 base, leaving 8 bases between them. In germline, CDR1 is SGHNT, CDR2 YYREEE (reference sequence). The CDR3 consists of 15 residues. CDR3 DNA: TGTGCCAGCAGCTTGGGAGGGAGCAGCAATCAGCCCCAGCATTTT. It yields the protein CASSLGGSSNQPQHF.

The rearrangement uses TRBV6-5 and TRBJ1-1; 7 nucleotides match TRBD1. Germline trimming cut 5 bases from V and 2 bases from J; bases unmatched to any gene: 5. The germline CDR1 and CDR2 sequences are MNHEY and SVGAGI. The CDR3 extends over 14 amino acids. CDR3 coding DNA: TGTGCCAGCAGTAGGGGACAGCCTAACACTGAAGCTTTCTTT. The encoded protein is CASSRGQPNTEAFF.

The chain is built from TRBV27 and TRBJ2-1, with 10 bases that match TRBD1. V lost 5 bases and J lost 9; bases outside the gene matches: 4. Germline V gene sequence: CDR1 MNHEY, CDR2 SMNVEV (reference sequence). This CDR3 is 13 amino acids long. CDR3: CASSRDRGSEQFF. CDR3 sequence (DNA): TGTGCCAGCAGTCGGGACAGGGGCAGTGAGCAGTTCTTC.

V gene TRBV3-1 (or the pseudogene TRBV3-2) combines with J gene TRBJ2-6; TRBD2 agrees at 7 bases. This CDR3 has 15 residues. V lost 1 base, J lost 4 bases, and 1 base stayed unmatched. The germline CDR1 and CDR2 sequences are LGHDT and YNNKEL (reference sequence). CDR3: CASSQGLAGANVLTF. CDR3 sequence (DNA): TGTGCCAGCAGCCAAGGACTAGCCGGGGCCAACGTCCTGACTTTC.

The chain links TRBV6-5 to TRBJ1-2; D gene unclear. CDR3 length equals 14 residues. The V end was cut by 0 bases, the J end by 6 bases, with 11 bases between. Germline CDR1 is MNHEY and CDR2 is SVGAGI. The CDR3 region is CASSYSRLGDGYTF. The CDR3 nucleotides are TGTGCCAGCAGTTACTCCCGCCTCGGGGATGGCTACACCTTC.

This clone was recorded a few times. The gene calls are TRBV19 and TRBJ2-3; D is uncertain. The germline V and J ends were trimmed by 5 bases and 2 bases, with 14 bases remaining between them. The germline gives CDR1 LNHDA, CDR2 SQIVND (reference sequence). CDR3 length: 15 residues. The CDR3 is CASSQSTDATDTQYF. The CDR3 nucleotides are TGTGCCAGTAGTCAAAGTACAGACGCCACAGATACGCAGTATTTT.

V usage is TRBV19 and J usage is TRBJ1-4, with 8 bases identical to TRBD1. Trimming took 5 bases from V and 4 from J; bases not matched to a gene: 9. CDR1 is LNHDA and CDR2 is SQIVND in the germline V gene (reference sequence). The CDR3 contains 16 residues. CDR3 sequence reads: CASSPGQGLSNEKLFF. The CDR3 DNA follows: TGTGCCAGTAGTCCTGGACAGGGCCTTAGTAATGAAAAACTGTTTTTT.

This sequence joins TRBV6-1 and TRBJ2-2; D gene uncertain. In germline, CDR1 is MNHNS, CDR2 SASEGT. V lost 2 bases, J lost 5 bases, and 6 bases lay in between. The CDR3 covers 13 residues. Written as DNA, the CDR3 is TGTGCCAGCAGTGAATCCCCTACCGGGGAGCTGTTTTTT. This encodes CASSESPTGELFF.

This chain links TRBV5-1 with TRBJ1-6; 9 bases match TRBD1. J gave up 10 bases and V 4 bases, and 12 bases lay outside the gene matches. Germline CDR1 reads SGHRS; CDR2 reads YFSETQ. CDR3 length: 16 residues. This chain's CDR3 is CASSTARTGVKSPLHF. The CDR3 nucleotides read TGCGCCAGCAGCACAGCTCGGACAGGGGTCAAATCACCCCTCCACTTT.

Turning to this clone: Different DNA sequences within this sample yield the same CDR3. Here the CDR3 DNA reads TGTGCCAGCAGCCAAGGGACAGCCTACGAGCAGTACTTC. As protein: CASSQGTAYEQYF. J is TRBJ2-7 and V is TRBV6-5; the match to TRBD1 covers 7 bases. Germline V lookup: CDR1 MNHEY, CDR2 SVGAGI. The CDR3 spans 13 residues. Trimming took 6 bases from V and 2 from J; bases not matched to a gene: 4.

The DNA of the CDR3 is TGTGCCAGCATTTGGGACAGGGGGACCTACGAGCAGTACTTC. This sequence encodes CASIWDRGTYEQYF. The chain carries TRBV2 and TRBJ2-7, with 11 positions matching TRBD1. CDR1 and CDR2 from the germline V gene are SNHLY and FYNNEI. V was pared by 7 bases and J by 2 bases, with 4 bases of the junction left unmatched. This CDR3 comprises 14 residues.

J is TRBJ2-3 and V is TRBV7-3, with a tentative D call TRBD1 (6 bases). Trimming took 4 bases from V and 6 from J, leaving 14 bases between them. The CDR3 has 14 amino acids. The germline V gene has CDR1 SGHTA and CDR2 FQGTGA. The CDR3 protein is CASSSPRGDDTQYF. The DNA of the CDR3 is TGTGCCAGCAGCTCTCCCAGGGGCGACGATACGCAGTATTTT.

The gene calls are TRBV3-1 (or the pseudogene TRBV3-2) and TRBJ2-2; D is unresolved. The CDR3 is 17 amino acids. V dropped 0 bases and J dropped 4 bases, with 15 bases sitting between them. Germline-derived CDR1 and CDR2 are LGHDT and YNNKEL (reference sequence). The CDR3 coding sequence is TGTGCCAGCAGCCAAGATGCTTTTTCTGCACTCACCGGGGAGCTGTTTTTT. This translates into CASSQDAFSALTGELFF.

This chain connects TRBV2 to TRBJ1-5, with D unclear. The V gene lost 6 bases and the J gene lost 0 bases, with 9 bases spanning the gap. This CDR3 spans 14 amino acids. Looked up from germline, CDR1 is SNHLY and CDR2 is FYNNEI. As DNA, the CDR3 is TGTGCCAGCAGCGGAGTGTATAGCAATCAGCCCCAGCATTTT. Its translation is CASSGVYSNQPQHF.